This TCR beta chain was found in a study of blood T cell repertoires in COVID-19. As processed by the authors: Reference gene primers were amplified, and this amplification served to estimate nucleated cell counts. Using immunoSEQ multiplex PCR, the repertoire was profiled, and TCRdb retains in-frame clones only, with some absent. D and trimming come from the DNA, and the V and J calls and clone size come from that table. The sample records hundreds of thousands of clones, less than 90% being singletons. Seattle enrolled patients during active infection and tracked them longitudinally. The clonotype originates from a woman in her 70s with COVID-19, enrolled during active disease. The specimen sequenced was peripheral blood.

The CDR3 here is CASSFQTASSYEQYF. The CDR3 DNA sequence: TGTGCCAGCAGTTTCCAGACAGCCAGCTCCTACGAGCAGTACTTC. This chain connects TRBV7-2 to TRBJ2-7; D is possibly TRBD1 (5 bases). CDR1 SGHTA and CDR2 FQGNSA come from the germline V gene. The CDR3 runs to 15 residues. Trimming removed 6 bases from V and 0 bases from J, with 15 bases in between.